Below, 20 T cell receptor beta chains from the same sample are listed, as sequenced in a study of cytomegalovirus exposure and HLA in healthy donors. Primers for the PCR totalled 60 Vbeta and 13 Jbeta. Assay used: immunoSEQ multiplex PCR; TCRdb lists only in-frame clones, some missing. The sample records about 93,000 clones, 70% to 85% being singletons. Sequenced: PBMCs. These receptors were collected from a man aged 45-65 years in good health and CMV-seronegative.

This sequence joins TRBV21-1 and TRBJ2-1; TRBD2, as called in the table, went unchecked against the DNA. TRBV21-1 is a pseudogene locus. The CDR3 runs 17 residues. CDR3 DNA sequence: TGTGCCAGCAGCAAGAGGAGGGCTAGCGGGAGCTTGAATGAGCAGTTCTTC. Amino acids: CASSKRRASGSLNEQFF.

The chain recombines TRBV19 with TRBJ2-7, with 10 nucleotides matching TRBD2. V was pared by 4 bases and J by 7 bases, with 10 bases of the junction left unmatched. The germline CDR1 and CDR2 sequences are LNHDA and SQIVND (reference sequence). The CDR3 length is 15 residues. DNA of the CDR3: TGTGCCAGTAGTACTCGGACTAGCGGCTCCTGGGAGCAGTACTTC. Its translation: CASSTRTSGSWEQYF.

V and J are TRBV6-5 and TRBJ1-1; 7 nucleotides match TRBD1. V lost 8 bases and J lost 1; bases outside the gene matches: 7. The CDR3 has 14 amino acids. CDR1 is MNHEY, CDR2 SVGAGI, per germline. The CDR3 loop is CASRRGPGNTEAFF. DNA for the CDR3: TGTGCCAGCCGAAGGGGGCCCGGGAACACTGAAGCTTTCTTT.

The chain uses TRBV29-1 and TRBJ2-1; D is perhaps TRBD2 (7 bases). This CDR3 comprises 15 residues. Germline CDR1 is SQVTM and CDR2 is ANQGSEA. Trimming cost V 4 bases and J 6 bases, with 19 bases left between them. The chain's CDR3 is CSVVGGTRAGNEQFF. In DNA form, the CDR3 reads TGCAGCGTTGTCGGGGGGACAAGGGCTGGCAATGAGCAGTTCTTC.

V usage is TRBV7-9 and J usage is TRBJ2-7; no clear D gene. This CDR3 comprises 12 residues. Trimming stripped 5 bases from V and 5 bases from J, with 10 bases between. The germline V gene encodes CDR1 SEHNR and CDR2 FQNEAQ (reference sequence). The CDR3 sequence: CASSPEHHEQYF. Written as DNA, the CDR3 is TGTGCCAGCAGCCCTGAACACCACGAGCAGTACTTC.

The CDR3 DNA reads TGTGCCAGCAGCGTACCGGGTCGTGGAGAGACCCAGTACTTC. Its protein product is CASSVPGRGETQYF. The chain is built from TRBV9 and TRBJ2-5; D not certain. The CDR3 runs 14 residues. Trimming left V 1 base short and J 4 bases short, with 11 bases between. CDR1 is SGDLS, CDR2 YYNGEE, per germline.

The rearrangement uses TRBV11-2 and TRBJ1-5; perhaps TRBD1 as D (5 bases). The V end lost 5 bases, the J end lost 7 bases, and 15 bases lay between the germline ends. Per germline, CDR1 SGHAT and CDR2 FQNNGV. The CDR3 extends over 14 amino acids. This chain's CDR3 is CASSRAAGQQPQHF. CDR3 in DNA: TGTGCCAGCAGCCGGGCGGCAGGGCAGCAGCCCCAGCATTTT.

This rearrangement joins TRBV18 to TRBJ2-6; weak D call: TRBD1 (5 bases). The germline V and J ends were trimmed by 3 bases and 1 base, with 10 bases remaining between them. This CDR3 comprises 16 residues. Per the germline V gene, CDR1 is KGHSH and CDR2 is LQKENI. CDR3 bases: TGTGCCAGCTCACCTACCGCAGGGTCTGGGGCCAACGTCCTGACTTTC. As protein: CASSPTAGSGANVLTF.

The chain combines TRBV18 with TRBJ2-3, with 8 bases fitting TRBD2. Losses at the gene ends were 0 bases for V and 6 bases for J; bases not matched to a gene: 11. The V gene's germline CDR1 is KGHSH and CDR2 LQKENI. This CDR3 region has 17 residues. The CDR3 nucleotides read TGTGCCAGCTCACCACCTGTAAACGCGGGAGGTCAGGATACGCAGTATTTT. Residues: CASSPPVNAGGQDTQYF. Looking up the rest from reference TRBV18 and TRBJ2-3 gives the full variable domain: NAGVMQNPRHLVRRRGQEARLRCSPMKGHSHVYWYRQLPEEGLKFMVYLQKENIIDESGMPKERFSAEFPKEGPSILRIQQVVRGDSAAYFCASSPPVNAGGQDTQYFGPGTRLTVL.

V usage is TRBV18 and J usage is TRBJ2-1; D may be TRBD2 (6 bases). Trimming removed 3 bases from V and 7 bases from J, with 13 bases in between. From germline, CDR1 is KGHSH and CDR2 LQKENI. The length of the CDR3 is 14 residues. CDR3 sequence (DNA): TGTGCCAGCTCACCGGTCGGGGGTATTAATGAGCAGTTCTTC. It is translated as CASSPVGGINEQFF.

The chain uses TRBV5-1 and TRBJ2-3; 13 bases match TRBD2. Germline CDR1 SGHRS, CDR2 YFSETQ. V lost 3 bases to trimming and J lost 2 bases; unmatched junction nucleotides: 6. There are 17 residues in the CDR3. CDR3 sequence: CASSSGTSGTYTDTQYF. The DNA for the CDR3 is TGCGCCAGCAGCTCCGGGACTAGCGGGACCTACACAGATACGCAGTATTTT.

This chain connects TRBV5-5 to TRBJ1-2; TRBD1 aligns across 7 bases. This CDR3 is 15 amino acids long. The V segment lost 4 bases and the J segment 3 bases; nucleotides outside the gene matches: 9. Germline CDR1 SGHKS, CDR2 YYEKEE (reference sequence). The CDR3 sequence is CASSLLSDRDYGYTF. CDR3 nucleotides: TGTGCCAGCAGCCTTCTATCTGACAGGGACTATGGCTACACCTTC. Complete variable domain (other parts from reference TRBV5-5 and TRBJ1-2): DAGVTQSPTHLIKTRGQQVTLRCSPISGHKSVSWYQQVLGQGPQFIFQYYEKEERGRGNFPDRFSARQFPNYSSELNVNALLLGDSALYLCASSLLSDRDYGYTFGSGTRLTVV.

The chain couples TRBV7-9 to TRBJ2-5; 7 bases align to TRBD1. CDR1 SEHNR and CDR2 FQNEAQ come from the germline V gene (reference sequence). The CDR3 is made up of 16 amino acids. V lost 3 bases, J lost 4 bases, and 11 bases stayed unmatched. CDR3 residues: CASSFIPEAGGETQYF. The CDR3, as DNA: TGTGCCAGCAGCTTTATCCCCGAGGCAGGGGGAGAGACCCAGTACTTC.

The chain couples TRBV18 to TRBJ1-2, with D possibly TRBD1 on 5 matching bases. The V end lost 3 bases, the J end lost 6 bases, and 20 bases lay between the germline ends. CDR1 and CDR2 (germline): KGHSH, LQKENI. CDR3 length: 16 amino acids. CDR3 region: CASSPQAQGEWHGYTF. The CDR3 DNA sequence: TGTGCCAGCTCACCGCAAGCCCAGGGCGAATGGCATGGCTACACCTTC.

Remarks on this clone: At the DNA level, this CDR3 is encoded by other sequences in the same sample as well. The chain is built from TRBV19 and TRBJ2-3, with 13 bases aligning to TRBD2. Germline V lookup: CDR1 LNHDA, CDR2 SQIVND (reference sequence). J lost 3 bases, V lost 6 bases, and 3 bases had no gene match. The CDR3 contains 15 residues. CDR3 residues: CASSETSGRTDTQYF. The CDR3 DNA is TGTGCCAGTAGCGAGACTAGCGGGAGGACAGATACGCAGTATTTT. Full variable domain (rest looked up from reference TRBV19 and TRBJ2-3): DGGITQSPKYLFRKEGQNVTLSCEQNLNHDAMYWYRQDPGQGLRLIYYSQIVNDFQKGDIAEGYSVSREKKESFPLTVTSAQKNPTAFYLCASSETSGRTDTQYFGPGTRLTVL.

This chain links TRBV6-5 with TRBJ2-7, with D perhaps TRBD2 (6 bases). The germline V and J ends were trimmed by 8 bases and 7 bases, with 15 bases remaining between them. Germline V gives CDR1 MNHEY, CDR2 SVGAGI. This CDR3 is built from 12 residues. In DNA, the CDR3 is TGTGCCAGCCACGGGGGTACTTCAGAGCAGTACTTC. It is translated as CASHGGTSEQYF.

This clone has only one observation. The chain links TRBV7-2 to TRBJ1-1; D is ambiguous. The CDR3 totals 12 residues. From germline, CDR1 is SGHTA and CDR2 FQGNSA. V lost 1 base, J lost 5 bases, and 5 bases lay in between. The CDR3 DNA sequence: TGTGCCAGCAGCTTAGGGGAGACTGAAGCTTTCTTT. Amino acid sequence: CASSLGETEAFF. Combining the CDR3 with reference TRBV7-2 and TRBJ1-1 gives the whole variable domain GAGVSQSPSNKVTEKGKDVELRCDPISGHTALYWYRQSLGQGLEFLIYFQGNSAPDKSGLPSDRFSAERTGGSVSTLTIQRTQQEDSAVYLCASSLGETEAFFGQGTRLTVV.

The sample holds a few counts of this clone. The genes are TRBV19 and TRBJ1-1, with TRBD1 identical over 8 bases. CDR3 length: 14 amino acids. The germline V gene has CDR1 LNHDA and CDR2 SQIVND (reference sequence). CDR3 DNA: TGTGCAGCTACCTTCGGACAGGGAGGAACTGAAGCTTTCTTT. Its translation: CAATFGQGGTEAFF.

This chain connects TRBV27 to TRBJ2-1; a possible D gene is TRBD1 (6 bases). Germline V gene sequence: CDR1 MNHEY, CDR2 SMNVEV (reference sequence). CDR3 length: 14 amino acids. V lost 4 bases and J lost 3, with 10 bases in between. The DNA for the CDR3 is TGTGCCAGCAGTTCAGTGACAGGCTACAATGAGCAGTTCTTC. Protein product: CASSSVTGYNEQFF.

This clone was seen a handful of times. The chain uses TRBV19 and TRBJ2-7; possibly TRBD1 for D (5 bases). Germline loops: CDR1 LNHDA, CDR2 SQIVND (reference sequence). V dropped 4 bases and J dropped 2 bases, with 15 bases sitting between them. The CDR3 loop spans 15 amino acids. This CDR3 reads CASSSPQTAPYEQYF. The CDR3 bases are TGTGCCAGTAGTAGCCCCCAGACAGCCCCCTACGAGCAGTACTTC.